The sequence of this T cell receptor beta chain was determined in a study of blood T cell repertoires in COVID-19 (dated by TCRdb to the early 2020s). For the study in its entirety: Samples from collaborators originated in the United States, Italy and Spain and spanned both the acute and convalescent phases of COVID-19. The samples were drawn from the first 160 participants of the ongoing ImmuneRACE study and from 1,254 subjects provided by 6 global collaborators. A de-identified subject ID, COVID-19 status, age in years and sex were almost always included in the sample metadata. The material from the prospective study consisted of cDNA or gDNA derived from T cells, B-cell-depleted T cells, or PBMCs. The dataset comprised deeply sampled blood TCRbeta repertoires from subjects exposed to, actively infected with, or recovered from COVID-19. The repertoires were released in a freely available public database meant as a resource for research on the immune response to SARS-CoV-2. Where HLA class I and class II types were available, the types were taken from metadata supplied by the sample provider, not from assay-based typing. The research as a whole found: How much clinical and demographic metadata was included differed by source and by participant, and the metadata was provided uncurated.

Concerning this clone: It has no known antigen specificity. Base qualities are not at hand, and no much larger clone is one base apart.

The immunoSEQ Assay, a bias-controlled multiplex PCR, was used to amplify TCRbeta CDR3 regions from genomic DNA. The study's processing was this. The number of nucleated cells in each sample was estimated from the amplification of reference gene primers within the assay. To quantify the absolute abundance of each unique TCRbeta CDR3 rearrangement, sequence reads were collapsed and filtered. For each sample, productive Simpson clonality was calculated as the square root of Simpson's diversity index across productive rearrangements. In its TCRdb copy, this immuneACCESS table keeps in-frame sequences only and misses some clones. Where compared with another copy, unresolved V genes explain less than half of these, and the others have no known cause. D and trimming were read from the DNA, whereas the V and J calls and clone size are those reported in that table. The sample table records about 200,000 clones; roughly 82% of these occur just once. The ten largest account for approximately 13% of the sample.

The collaborating institutions used their own protocols to collect whole blood in K2EDTA tubes. For TCRbeta analysis, collaborators shipped samples as frozen whole blood, isolated PBMCs, or DNA extracted from either of those sample types. Trimming accounts for 4 bases at V and 9 bases at J, while the number of junction bases matched to no gene is 12. Per the germline V gene (reference sequence), MNHEY is the CDR1 and SMNVEV is the CDR2. The CDR3, cysteine through phenylalanine, is 15 amino acids long. The retained sequence is limited to the CDR3, 45 bases, with the frame set at the first base. This TCR came from a human donor in a cohort sampled during active COVID-19. The sequencing sample was made of peripheral blood. The chain is assembled from TRBV27 and TRBJ2-1, and 7 junction bases match TRBD2. The CDR3 region has the sequence CASSSGPTSKVEQFF. The nucleotides are TGTGCCAGCAGTTCCGGTCCGACTAGCAAAGTTGAGCAGTTCTTC.